The 2 T cell receptor beta chains in this list originate from one sample, sequenced in a study of blood T cell repertoires in COVID-19. This table comes from immunoSEQ multiplex PCR, and its TCRdb copy is limited to in-frame clones, with some not included. The sample lists under 170,000 clones; 65% to 90% were seen once. Source material: peripheral blood. All receptors come from a man between 65 and 85 years old with acute or convalescent COVID-19.

The J gene is TRBJ1-1, the V gene TRBV19; D is undetermined. The germline CDR1 and CDR2 sequences are LNHDA and SQIVND (reference sequence). Trimming cost V 7 bases and J 0 bases, with 9 bases left between them. This CDR3 is built from 13 residues. The CDR3 DNA reads as TGTGCCAGTAAGACACAAATGAACACTGAAGCTTTCTTT. Protein sequence: CASKTQMNTEAFF. Combining the CDR3 with reference TRBV19 and TRBJ1-1 gives the whole variable domain DGGITQSPKYLFRKEGQNVTLSCEQNLNHDAMYWYRQDPGQGLRLIYYSQIVNDFQKGDIAEGYSVSREKKESFPLTVTSAQKNPTAFYLCASKTQMNTEAFFGQGTRLTVV.

This clone was counted a single time. V and J are TRBV23-1 and TRBJ1-5, with 11 bases aligning to TRBD1. TRBV23-1 is labeled an ORF, and its function is uncertain. With 3 bases clipped from V and 2 bases from J, the junction kept 12 bases outside the gene matches. The CDR3 totals 19 residues. The CDR3 is CASSHLRDRGANRNQPQHF. The CDR3 region has the DNA TGCGCCAGCAGTCACCTCCGGGACAGGGGGGCGAATCGCAATCAGCCCCAGCATTTT.